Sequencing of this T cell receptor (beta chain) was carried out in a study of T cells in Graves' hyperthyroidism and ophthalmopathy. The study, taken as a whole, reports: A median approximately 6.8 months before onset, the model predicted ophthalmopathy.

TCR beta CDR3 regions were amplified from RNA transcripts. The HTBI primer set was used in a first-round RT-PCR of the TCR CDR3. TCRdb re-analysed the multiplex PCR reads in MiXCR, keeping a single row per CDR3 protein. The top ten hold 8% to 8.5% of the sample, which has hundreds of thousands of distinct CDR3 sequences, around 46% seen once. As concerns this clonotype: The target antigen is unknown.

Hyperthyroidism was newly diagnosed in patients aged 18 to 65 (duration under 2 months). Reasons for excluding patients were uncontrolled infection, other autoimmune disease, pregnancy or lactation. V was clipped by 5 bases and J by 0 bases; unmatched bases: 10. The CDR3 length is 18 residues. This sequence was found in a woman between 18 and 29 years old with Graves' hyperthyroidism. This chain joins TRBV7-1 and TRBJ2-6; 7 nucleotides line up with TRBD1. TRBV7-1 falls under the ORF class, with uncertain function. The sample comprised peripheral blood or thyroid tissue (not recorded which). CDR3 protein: CASSKGQPRSSGANVLTF. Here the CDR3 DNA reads TGTGCCAGCAGCAAGGGACAGCCACGAAGCTCTGGGGCCAACGTCCTGACTTTC.